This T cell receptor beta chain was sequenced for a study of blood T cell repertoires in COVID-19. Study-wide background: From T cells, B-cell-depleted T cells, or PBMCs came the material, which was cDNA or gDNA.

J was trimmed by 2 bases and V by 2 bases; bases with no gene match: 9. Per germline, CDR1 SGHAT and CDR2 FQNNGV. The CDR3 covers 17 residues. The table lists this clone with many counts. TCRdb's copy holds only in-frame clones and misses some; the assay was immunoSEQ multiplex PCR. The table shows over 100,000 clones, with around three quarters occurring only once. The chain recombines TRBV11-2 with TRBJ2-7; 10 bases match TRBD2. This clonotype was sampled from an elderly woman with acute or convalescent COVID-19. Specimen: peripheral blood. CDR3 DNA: TGTGCCAGCAGCTTATCTAGCGGGAGTTTTGGGCCCTACGAGCAGTACTTC. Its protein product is CASSLSSGSFGPYEQYF.